This TCR beta chain was captured by sequencing in a study of T cells of healthy individuals. The germline CDR1 and CDR2 sequences are SGHTA and FQGNSA. The CDR3 covers 17 residues. Trimming removed 1 base from V and 7 bases from J; junction bases left unmatched: 10. TCRdb re-called the 5' RACE reads through MiXCR, storing one row per CDR3 protein. The profile shows nearly 100,000 distinct CDR3 sequences, 17% of them singletons. This clonotype was obtained from a human donor in good health. The V call is TRBV7-2, the J call TRBJ2-1, with 10 bases identical to TRBD2. CDR3: CASSLVRLAGDGNEQFF. The CDR3 DNA follows: TGTGCCAGCAGCTTAGTTCGGCTAGCGGGAGATGGAAATGAGCAGTTCTTC.